Sequencing of this TCR beta chain was carried out in a study of beta chain features in type 1 diabetes. Every donor provided one heparinised blood draw, which averaged roughly 120 mL. This clone was recorded a few times. Its antigen is currently unknown. Overall study results and limits: Patients' naive, central memory and Treg TCRB repertoires seemed closer to one another than those of healthy donors. Across all four CD4+ subsets, people with type 1 diabetes showed modestly shorter TCRB CDR3s.

Expressed TCRB transcripts got sequenced, as all isolated RNA was reverse transcribed. TCRdb's copy holds only in-frame clones and misses some; the assay was immunoSEQ multiplex PCR. The sample yields 680,000 or so clones, roughly 12% seen once. The length of the CDR3 is 14 residues. The germline V gene has CDR1 MNHNS and CDR2 SASEGT. V was trimmed by 3 bases and J by 1 base, leaving 9 bases between them. Sequencing was performed on naive CD4+ T cells from blood. The source is a man aged 18 to 30 with type 1 diabetes. The chain is built from TRBV6-1 and TRBJ1-1; no definite D call. The CDR3 here is CASSENRWNTEAFF. CDR3 bases: TGTGCCAGCAGTGAGAACCGGTGGAACACTGAAGCTTTCTTT.